The 10 T cell receptor beta chains presented below share a single source sample, sequenced in a study of cytomegalovirus exposure and HLA in healthy donors. 13 Jbeta primers and 60 Vbeta primers were used for the PCR. Profiled with immunoSEQ multiplex PCR; TCRdb holds only in-frame clones, not every one. Here the sample spans approximately 160,000 clones, approximately 77% being singletons. What was sequenced was PBMCs. These receptors originate from a male donor in good health and CMV-seropositive.

This sequence joins TRBV4-3 and TRBJ2-2; D not certain. V dropped 4 bases and J dropped 7 bases, with 10 bases sitting between them. The germline V gene encodes CDR1 LGHNA and CDR2 YSLEER. The CDR3 is made up of 13 amino acids. CDR3 residues: CASSLDNVGELFF. The CDR3 DNA reads TGCGCCAGCAGCCTAGACAATGTCGGGGAGCTGTTTTTT.

The chain joins TRBV19 to TRBJ2-1, with D possibly matching TRBD2 (5 bases). V lost 4 bases, J lost 4 bases, and 5 bases lay in between. From germline, CDR1 is LNHDA and CDR2 SQIVND (reference sequence). The CDR3 totals 12 residues. CDR3 DNA: TGTGCCAGTAGTAGCGGGTACAATGAGCAGTTCTTC. Translated: CASSSGYNEQFF.

The CDR3 bases are TGTGCCAGCAGCTTAGGGTCTTCGGGTTTTTCTAACTATGGCTACACCTTC. This encodes CASSLGSSGFSNYGYTF. The chain combines TRBV7-6 with TRBJ1-2; no reliable D call. V was clipped by 1 base and J by 0 bases, with 15 bases between them. Germline V gene data show CDR1 as SGHVS and CDR2 as FNYEAQ. This CDR3 has 17 amino acids. The full variable domain, with the rest looked up from reference TRBV7-6 and TRBJ1-2, is GAGVSQSPRYKVTKRGQDVALRCDPISGHVSLYWYRQALGQGPEFLTYFNYEAQQDKSGLPNDRFSAERPEGSISTLTIQRTEQRDSAMYRCASSLGSSGFSNYGYTFGSGTRLTVV.

Comment on this clone: The same CDR3 can be traced to other DNA sequences in this sample. The rearrangement uses TRBV14 and TRBJ2-7, with D perhaps matching TRBD2 (5 bases). V gave up 1 base and J gave up 2 bases, with 12 bases separating them. The CDR3 loop spans 15 amino acids. The germline gives CDR1 SGHDN, CDR2 FVKESK. CDR3 DNA sequence: TGTGCCAGCAGCCAAGTTTTCGGGATGACCTACGAGCAGTACTTC. Its translation is CASSQVFGMTYEQYF.

The chain has TRBV30 and TRBJ2-7; 7 bases map to TRBD1. From germline, CDR1 is GTSNPN and CDR2 SVGIG (reference sequence). The CDR3 contains 15 residues. Trimming took 1 base from V and 2 from J; bases not matched to a gene: 8. The CDR3 reads CAWSARDSFTYEQYF. For the CDR3, the DNA is TGTGCCTGGAGTGCACGGGACAGCTTTACCTACGAGCAGTACTTC.

The chain couples TRBV11-3 to TRBJ2-1; TRBD2 matches at 9 bases. This CDR3 has 18 amino acids. V trimming: 2 bases; J trimming: 9 bases; junction bases outside the gene matches: 17. Per germline, CDR1 SGHNT and CDR2 YENEEA. The CDR3 is CASSLRPGGGALLSEQFF. The CDR3 nucleotides are TGTGCCAGCAGCTTAAGGCCTGGCGGGGGGGCACTCTTAAGTGAGCAGTTCTTC.

The gene calls are TRBV19 and TRBJ2-7; TRBD2 agrees at 11 bases. Germline CDR1 and CDR2: LNHDA and SQIVND (reference sequence). V shed 5 bases, J shed 4 bases, and the junction held 4 bases outside the gene matches. This CDR3 contains 14 residues. The DNA of the CDR3 is TGTGCCAGTAGTGTTACTAGCGGGGGATACGAGCAGTACTTC. Its protein product is CASSVTSGGYEQYF.

The chain employs TRBV11-2 and TRBJ2-1, with 9 bases matching TRBD1. Germline loops: CDR1 SGHAT, CDR2 FQNNGV. J lost 8 bases, V lost 3 bases, and 8 bases had no gene match. The CDR3 contains 15 residues. The CDR3 region has the DNA TGTGCCAGCAGCTTTACCGGGACAGGGCAGGATGAGCAGTTCTTC. Translation gives CASSFTGTGQDEQFF.

The chain uses TRBV6-1 and TRBJ1-1; D remains ambiguous. The CDR3 runs 13 residues. The germline V gene has CDR1 MNHNS and CDR2 SASEGT. Trimming removed 7 bases at V and 5 bases at J, with 14 bases between. CDR3 sequence reads: CASTRGRDTEAFF. CDR3 nucleotides: TGTGCCAGCACCCGGGGTCGGGATACTGAAGCTTTCTTT.

The J gene is TRBJ2-7, the V gene TRBV2; TRBD2 agrees at 10 bases. CDR3 size: 11 residues. Germline values: CDR1 SNHLY, CDR2 FYNNEI. V was clipped by 8 bases and J by 7 bases; unmatched bases: 2. The CDR3 DNA is TGTGCCAGCCAACTAGCGGGGGAGCAGTACTTC. Translating it yields CASQLAGEQYF.